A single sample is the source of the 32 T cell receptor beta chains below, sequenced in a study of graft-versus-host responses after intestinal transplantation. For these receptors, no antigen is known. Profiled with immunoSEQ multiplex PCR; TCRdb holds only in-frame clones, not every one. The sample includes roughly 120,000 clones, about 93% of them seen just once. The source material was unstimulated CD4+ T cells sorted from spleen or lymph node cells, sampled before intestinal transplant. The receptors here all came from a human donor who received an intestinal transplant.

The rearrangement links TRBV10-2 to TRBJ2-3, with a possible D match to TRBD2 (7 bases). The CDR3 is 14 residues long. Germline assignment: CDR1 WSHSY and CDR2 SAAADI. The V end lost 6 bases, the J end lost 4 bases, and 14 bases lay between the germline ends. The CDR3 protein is CASRLQGRADTQYF. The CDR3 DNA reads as TGCGCCAGCAGGCTTCAGGGGAGGGCAGATACGCAGTATTTT.

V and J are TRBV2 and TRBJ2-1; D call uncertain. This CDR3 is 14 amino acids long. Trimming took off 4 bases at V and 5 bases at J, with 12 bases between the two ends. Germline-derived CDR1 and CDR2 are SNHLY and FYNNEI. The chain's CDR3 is CASSAVSGHNEQFF. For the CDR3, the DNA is TGTGCCAGCAGTGCCGTGTCCGGTCACAATGAGCAGTTCTTC.

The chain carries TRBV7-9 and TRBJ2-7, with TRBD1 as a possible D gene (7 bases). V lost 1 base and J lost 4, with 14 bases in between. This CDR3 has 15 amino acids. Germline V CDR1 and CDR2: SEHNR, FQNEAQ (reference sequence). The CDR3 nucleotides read TGTGCCAGCAGCTTAGGCCAGGGGGGATTATACGAGCAGTACTTC. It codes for CASSLGQGGLYEQYF.

The CDR3 DNA sequence: TGTGCCAGCAGCTTAGGTTTAGGGGGCGGCACGGCGGGCACTGAAGCTTTCTTT. This sequence encodes CASSLGLGGGTAGTEAFF. V is TRBV11-3 and J is TRBJ1-1; 7 bases map to TRBD1. CDR3 size: 18 residues. Germline CDR1 and CDR2: SGHNT and YENEEA. The V and J ends lost 1 base and 4 bases, in that order; junction bases with no gene match: 15.

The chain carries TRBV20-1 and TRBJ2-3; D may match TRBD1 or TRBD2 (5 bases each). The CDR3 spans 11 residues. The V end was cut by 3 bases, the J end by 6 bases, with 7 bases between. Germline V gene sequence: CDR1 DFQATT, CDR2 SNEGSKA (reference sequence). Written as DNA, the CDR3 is TGCAGTGCTAGGGGGACGGATACGCAGTATTTT. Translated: CSARGTDTQYF.

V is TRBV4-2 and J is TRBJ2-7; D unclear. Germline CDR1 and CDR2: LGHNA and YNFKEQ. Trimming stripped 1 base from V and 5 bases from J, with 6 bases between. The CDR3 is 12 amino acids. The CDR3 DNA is TGTGCCAGCAGCCAAGGTACCCACGAGCAGTACTTC. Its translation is CASSQGTHEQYF.

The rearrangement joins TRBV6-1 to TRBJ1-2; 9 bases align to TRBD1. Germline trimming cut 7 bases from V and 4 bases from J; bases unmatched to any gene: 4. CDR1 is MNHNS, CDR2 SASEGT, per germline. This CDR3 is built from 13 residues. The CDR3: CASTLTGGYGYTF. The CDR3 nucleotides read TGTGCCAGCACCTTGACAGGGGGCTATGGCTACACCTTC.

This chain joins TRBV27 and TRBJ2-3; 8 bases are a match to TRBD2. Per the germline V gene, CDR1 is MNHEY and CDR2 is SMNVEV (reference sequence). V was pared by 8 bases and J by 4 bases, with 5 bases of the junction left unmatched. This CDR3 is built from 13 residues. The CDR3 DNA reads TGTGCCAGCGGTAGCGGGAACGCAGATACGCAGTATTTT. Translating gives CASGSGNADTQYF.

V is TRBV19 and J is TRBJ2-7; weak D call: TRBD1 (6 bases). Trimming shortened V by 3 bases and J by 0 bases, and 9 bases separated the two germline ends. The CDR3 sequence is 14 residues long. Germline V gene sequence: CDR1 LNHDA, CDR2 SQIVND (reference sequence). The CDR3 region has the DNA TGTGCCAGTAGTATCGGACAGTTCTCCTACGAGCAGTACTTC. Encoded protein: CASSIGQFSYEQYF. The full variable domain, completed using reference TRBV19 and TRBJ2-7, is DGGITQSPKYLFRKEGQNVTLSCEQNLNHDAMYWYRQDPGQGLRLIYYSQIVNDFQKGDIAEGYSVSREKKESFPLTVTSAQKNPTAFYLCASSIGQFSYEQYFGPGTRLTVT.

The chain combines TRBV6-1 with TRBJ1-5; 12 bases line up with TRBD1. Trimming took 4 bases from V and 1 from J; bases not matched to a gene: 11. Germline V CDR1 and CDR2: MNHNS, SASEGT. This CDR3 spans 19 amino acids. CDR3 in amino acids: CASSGGTGGAYMSNQPQHF. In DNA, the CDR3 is TGTGCCAGCAGTGGGGGGACAGGGGGCGCGTATATGAGCAATCAGCCCCAGCATTTT.

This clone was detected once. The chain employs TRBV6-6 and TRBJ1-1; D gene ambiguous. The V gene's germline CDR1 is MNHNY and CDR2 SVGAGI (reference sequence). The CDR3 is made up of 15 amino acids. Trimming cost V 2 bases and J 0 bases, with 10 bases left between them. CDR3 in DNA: TGTGCCAGCAGTTACGGTGAAGTTATGAACACTGAAGCTTTCTTT. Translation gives CASSYGEVMNTEAFF.

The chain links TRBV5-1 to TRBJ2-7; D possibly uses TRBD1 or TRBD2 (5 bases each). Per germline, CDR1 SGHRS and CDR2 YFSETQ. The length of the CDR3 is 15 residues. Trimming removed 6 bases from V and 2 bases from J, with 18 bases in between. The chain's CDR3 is CASKWDPDGAYEQYF. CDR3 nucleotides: TGCGCCAGCAAGTGGGACCCGGACGGAGCCTACGAGCAGTACTTC.

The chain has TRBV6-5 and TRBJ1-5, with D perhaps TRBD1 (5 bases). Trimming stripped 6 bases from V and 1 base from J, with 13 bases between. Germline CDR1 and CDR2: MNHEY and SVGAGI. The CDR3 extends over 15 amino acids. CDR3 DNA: TGTGCCAGCAGCCCGGGGGATACGAGCAATCAGCCCCAGCATTTT. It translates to CASSPGDTSNQPQHF.

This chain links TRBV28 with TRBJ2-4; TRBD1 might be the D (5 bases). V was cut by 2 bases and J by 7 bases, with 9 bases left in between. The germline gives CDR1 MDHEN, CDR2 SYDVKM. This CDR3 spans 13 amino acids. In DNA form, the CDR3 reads TGTGCCAGCAGTTTACAGCCAGGGAACATTCAGTACTTC. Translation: CASSLQPGNIQYF.

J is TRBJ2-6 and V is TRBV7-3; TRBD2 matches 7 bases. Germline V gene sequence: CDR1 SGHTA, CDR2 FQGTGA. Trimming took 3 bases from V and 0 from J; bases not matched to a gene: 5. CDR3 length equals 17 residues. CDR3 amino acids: CASSLGGTSSGANVLTF. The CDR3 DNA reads TGTGCCAGCAGCTTGGGGGGGACCAGCTCTGGGGCCAACGTCCTGACTTTC. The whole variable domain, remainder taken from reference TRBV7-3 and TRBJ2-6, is GAGVSQTPSNKVTEKGKYVELRCDPISGHTALYWYRQSLGQGPEFLIYFQGTGAADDSGLPNDRFFAVRPEGSVSTLKIQRTERGDSAVYLCASSLGGTSSGANVLTFGAGSRLTVL.

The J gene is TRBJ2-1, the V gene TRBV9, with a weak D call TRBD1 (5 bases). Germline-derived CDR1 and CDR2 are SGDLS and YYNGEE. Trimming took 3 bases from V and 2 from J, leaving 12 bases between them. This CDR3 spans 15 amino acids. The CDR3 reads CASSAGQGPYNEQFF. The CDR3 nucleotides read TGTGCCAGCAGCGCCGGTCAGGGTCCCTACAATGAGCAGTTCTTC.

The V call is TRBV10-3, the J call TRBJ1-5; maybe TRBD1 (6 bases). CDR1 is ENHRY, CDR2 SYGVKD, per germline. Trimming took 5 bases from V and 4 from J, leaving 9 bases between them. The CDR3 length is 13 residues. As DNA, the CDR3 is TGTGCCATCAGTTCAGGGGATAATCAGCCCCAGCATTTT. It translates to CAISSGDNQPQHF.

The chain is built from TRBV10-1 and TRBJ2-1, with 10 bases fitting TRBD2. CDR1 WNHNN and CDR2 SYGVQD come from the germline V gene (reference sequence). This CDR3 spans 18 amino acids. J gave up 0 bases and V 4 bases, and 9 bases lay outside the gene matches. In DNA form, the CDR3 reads TGCGCCAGCAGTGGGCTAGCGGGAGACACCACCTCCTACAATGAGCAGTTCTTC. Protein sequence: CASSGLAGDTTSYNEQFF.

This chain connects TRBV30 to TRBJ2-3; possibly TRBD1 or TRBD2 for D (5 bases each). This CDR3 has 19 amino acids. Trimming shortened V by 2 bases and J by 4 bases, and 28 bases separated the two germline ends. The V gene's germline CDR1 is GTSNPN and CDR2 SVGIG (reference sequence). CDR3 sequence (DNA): TGTGCCTGGAGTCGTAACGCAAGGAAGGGGACGGGGTCCCCAGATACGCAGTATTTT. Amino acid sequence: CAWSRNARKGTGSPDTQYF. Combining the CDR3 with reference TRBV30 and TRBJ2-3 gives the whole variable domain SQTIHQWPATLVQPVGSPLSLECTVEGTSNPNLYWYRQAAGRGLQLLFYSVGIGQISSEVPQNLSASRPQDRQFILSSKKLLLSDSGFYLCAWSRNARKGTGSPDTQYFGPGTRLTVL.

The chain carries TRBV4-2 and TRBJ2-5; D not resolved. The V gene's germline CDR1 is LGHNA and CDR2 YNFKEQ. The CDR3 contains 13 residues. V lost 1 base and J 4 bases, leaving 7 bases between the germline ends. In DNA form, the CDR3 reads TGTGCCAGCAGCCAAGGCGAAGGAGAGACCCAGTACTTC. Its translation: CASSQGEGETQYF.

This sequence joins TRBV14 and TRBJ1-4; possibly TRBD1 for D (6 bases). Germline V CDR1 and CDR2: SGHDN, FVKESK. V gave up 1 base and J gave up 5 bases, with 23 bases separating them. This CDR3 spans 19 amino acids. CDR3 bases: TGTGCCAGCAGCCAAGCAAAAGGGGGTTTGGGCCGCTTGAATGAAAAACTGTTTTTT. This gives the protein CASSQAKGGLGRLNEKLFF.

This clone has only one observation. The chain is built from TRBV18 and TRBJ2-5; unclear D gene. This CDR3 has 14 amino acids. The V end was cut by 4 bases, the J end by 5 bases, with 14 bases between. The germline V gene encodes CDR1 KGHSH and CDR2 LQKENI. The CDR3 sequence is CASSHDSSPETQYF. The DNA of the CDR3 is TGTGCCAGCTCACATGATAGTAGCCCCGAGACCCAGTACTTC.

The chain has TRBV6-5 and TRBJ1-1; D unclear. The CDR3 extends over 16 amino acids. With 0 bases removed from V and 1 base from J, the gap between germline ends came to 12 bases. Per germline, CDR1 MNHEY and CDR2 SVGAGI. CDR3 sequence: CASSYSRARANTEAFF. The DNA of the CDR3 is TGTGCCAGCAGTTACTCGAGGGCTCGAGCGAACACTGAAGCTTTCTTT.

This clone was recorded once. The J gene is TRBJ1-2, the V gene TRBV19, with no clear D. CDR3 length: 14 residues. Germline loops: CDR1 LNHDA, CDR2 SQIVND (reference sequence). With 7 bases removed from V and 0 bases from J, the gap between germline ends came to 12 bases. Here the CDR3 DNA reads TGTGCCAGTATCGGAAACTCGGCTAACTATGGCTACACCTTC. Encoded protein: CASIGNSANYGYTF. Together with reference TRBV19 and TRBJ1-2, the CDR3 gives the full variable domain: DGGITQSPKYLFRKEGQNVTLSCEQNLNHDAMYWYRQDPGQGLRLIYYSQIVNDFQKGDIAEGYSVSREKKESFPLTVTSAQKNPTAFYLCASIGNSANYGYTFGSGTRLTVV.

In nucleotides, the CDR3 is TGTGCCGGGTCCTCCGCGCAAGAGACCCAGTACTTC. Residues: CAGSSAQETQYF. The V and J genes are TRBV2 and TRBJ2-5; the D is unclear. Germline V CDR1 and CDR2: SNHLY, FYNNEI. CDR3 length equals 12 residues. V was pared by 11 bases and J by 2 bases, with 12 bases between.

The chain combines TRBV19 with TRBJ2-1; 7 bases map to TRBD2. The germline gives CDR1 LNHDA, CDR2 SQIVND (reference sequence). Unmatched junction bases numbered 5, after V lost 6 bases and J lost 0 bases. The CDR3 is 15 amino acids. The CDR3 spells CASRSSGPSYNEQFF. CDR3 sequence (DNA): TGTGCCAGTAGATCTAGCGGACCCTCCTACAATGAGCAGTTCTTC.

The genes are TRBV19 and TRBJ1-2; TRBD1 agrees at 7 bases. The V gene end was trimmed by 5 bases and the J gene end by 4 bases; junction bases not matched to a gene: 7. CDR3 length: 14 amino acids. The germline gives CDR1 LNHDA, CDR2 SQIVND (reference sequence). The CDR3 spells CASSPNDRVYGYTF. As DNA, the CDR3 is TGTGCCAGTAGTCCTAACGACAGGGTCTATGGCTACACCTTC.

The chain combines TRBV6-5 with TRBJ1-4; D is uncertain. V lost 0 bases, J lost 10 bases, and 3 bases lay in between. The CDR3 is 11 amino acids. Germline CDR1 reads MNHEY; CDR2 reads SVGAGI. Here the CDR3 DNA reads TGTGCCAGCAGTTACTCAGGAAAACTGTTTTTT. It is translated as CASSYSGKLFF.

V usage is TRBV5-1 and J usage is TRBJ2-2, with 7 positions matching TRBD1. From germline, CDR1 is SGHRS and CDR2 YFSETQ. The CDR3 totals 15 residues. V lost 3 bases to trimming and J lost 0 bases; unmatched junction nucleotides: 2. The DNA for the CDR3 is TGCGCCAGCAGCTCCCAGGGGGCGAACACCGGGGAGCTGTTTTTT. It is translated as CASSSQGANTGELFF.

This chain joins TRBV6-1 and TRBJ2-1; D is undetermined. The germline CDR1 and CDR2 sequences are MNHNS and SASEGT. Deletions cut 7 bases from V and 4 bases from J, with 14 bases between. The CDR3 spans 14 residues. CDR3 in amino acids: CASTIIWGYNEQFF. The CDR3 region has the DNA TGTGCCAGCACCATCATTTGGGGATACAATGAGCAGTTCTTC.

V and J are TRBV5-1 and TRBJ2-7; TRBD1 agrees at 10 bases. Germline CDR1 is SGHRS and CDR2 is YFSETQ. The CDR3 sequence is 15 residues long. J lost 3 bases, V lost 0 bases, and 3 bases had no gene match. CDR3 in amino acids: CASSLEWTGGYEQYF. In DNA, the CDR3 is TGCGCCAGCAGCTTGGAATGGACAGGGGGCTACGAGCAGTACTTC.

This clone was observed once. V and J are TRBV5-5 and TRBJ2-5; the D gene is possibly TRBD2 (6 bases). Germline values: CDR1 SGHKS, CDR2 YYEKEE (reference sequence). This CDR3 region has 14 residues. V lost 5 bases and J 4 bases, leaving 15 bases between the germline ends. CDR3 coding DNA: TGTGCCAGCAGTCGAGGGAGGATTTCAGAGACCCAGTACTTC. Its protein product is CASSRGRISETQYF.